The 6 T cell receptor beta chains presented below share a single source sample, sequenced in a study of long-term antiretroviral therapy in people with HIV. A v3.0 immunoSEQ assay was performed at survey level. Sequencing used immunoSEQ multiplex PCR; TCRdb keeps in-frame clones, though not all of them. The data contain about 28,000 clones, approximately 95% of them singletons. Sequencing was performed on unsorted PBMCs, taken 5.3 years after starting antiretroviral therapy. Receptors originate from a man between 50 and 59 years old with HIV.

V and J are TRBV7-2 and TRBJ2-3; 7 positions agree with TRBD2. In germline, CDR1 is SGHTA, CDR2 FQGNSA. The CDR3 totals 14 residues. V trimming: 0 bases; J trimming: 6 bases; junction bases outside the gene matches: 3. CDR3 in DNA: TGTGCCAGCAGCTTAGCGAGCGGGGACGATACGCAGTATTTT. Translating gives CASSLASGDDTQYF. Drawing the rest from reference TRBV7-2 and TRBJ2-3, the complete variable domain is GAGVSQSPSNKVTEKGKDVELRCDPISGHTALYWYRQSLGQGLEFLIYFQGNSAPDKSGLPSDRFSAERTGGSVSTLTIQRTQQEDSAVYLCASSLASGDDTQYFGPGTRLTVL.

This chain uses TRBV19 with TRBJ2-7; 7 bases map to TRBD1. There are 14 residues in the CDR3. Germline CDR1 LNHDA, CDR2 SQIVND (reference sequence). With 4 bases clipped from V and 0 bases from J, the junction kept 3 bases outside the gene matches. In nucleotides, the CDR3 is TGTGCCAGTAGTACCGGGACAGCCTCCTACGAGCAGTACTTC. Translation: CASSTGTASYEQYF. Supplemented by reference TRBV19 and TRBJ2-7, the full variable domain reads DGGITQSPKYLFRKEGQNVTLSCEQNLNHDAMYWYRQDPGQGLRLIYYSQIVNDFQKGDIAEGYSVSREKKESFPLTVTSAQKNPTAFYLCASSTGTASYEQYFGPGTRLTVT.

The rearrangement uses TRBV5-6 and TRBJ2-2; D unclear. There are 13 residues in the CDR3. The germline gives CDR1 SGHDT, CDR2 YYEEEE. V was pared by 7 bases and J by 1 base, with 8 bases between. The CDR3 is CASGRLNTGELFF. CDR3 in DNA: TGTGCCAGCGGAAGGTTGAACACCGGGGAGCTGTTTTTT.

The chain couples TRBV5-5 to TRBJ1-5; D not certain. Trimming removed 3 bases from V and 0 bases from J, with 10 bases in between. Germline CDR1 reads SGHKS; CDR2 reads YYEKEE (reference sequence). CDR3 size: 15 residues. Here the CDR3 reads CASSSSTHSNQPQHF. The CDR3 DNA sequence: TGTGCCAGCAGCTCTAGCACACATAGCAATCAGCCCCAGCATTTT.

The CDR3 region has the DNA TGTGCCAGCAGTTACAGGACAGGTTCTCAGCCCCAGCATTTT. This codes for CASSYRTGSQPQHF. J is TRBJ1-5 and V is TRBV6-6, with TRBD1 matching 7 bases. CDR1 and CDR2 (germline): MNHNY, SVGAGI (reference sequence). With 2 bases clipped from V and 6 bases from J, the junction kept 4 bases outside the gene matches. The CDR3 has 14 residues.

V usage is TRBV11-2 and J usage is TRBJ1-1; 7 nucleotides line up with TRBD1. Germline CDR1 is SGHAT and CDR2 is FQNNGV. The CDR3 sequence is 14 residues long. J was trimmed by 3 bases and V by 5 bases; bases with no gene match: 6. The CDR3 DNA reads TGTGCCAGCAGCCTCCCGACAGGGTACACTGAAGCTTTCTTT. Protein sequence: CASSLPTGYTEAFF.